Below, 7 T cell receptor beta chains from the same sample are listed, as sequenced in a study of CD4+ T cells in melanoma. The method was immunoSEQ multiplex PCR; TCRdb's version includes in-frame clones alone and lacks a portion of them. The sample carries about 3,700 clones, around 73% recorded once. Sequencing was carried out using tumor tissue. The source is a human donor with melanoma.

This chain links TRBV29-1 with TRBJ2-1; no clear D. V dropped 1 base and J dropped 1 base, with 8 bases sitting between them. The CDR3 runs to 14 residues. From germline, CDR1 is SQVTM and CDR2 ANQGSEA. CDR3 in DNA: TGCAGCGTTGAAGGTGGTGGTTCCTACAATGAGCAGTTCTTC. Its translation: CSVEGGGSYNEQFF.

This chain links TRBV10-3 with TRBJ2-7; a possible D gene is TRBD2 (6 bases). The CDR3 has 15 amino acids. The V and J ends lost 10 bases and 0 bases respectively, with 19 bases between them. Germline values: CDR1 ENHRY, CDR2 SYGVKD. The CDR3 reads CASVNAGSSSYEQYF. The CDR3 region has the DNA TGTGCCAGCGTCAATGCGGGGAGCAGCTCCTACGAGCAGTACTTC.

The V gene is TRBV14, the J gene TRBJ1-4, with no clear D. V dropped 5 bases and J dropped 4 bases, with 5 bases sitting between them. The germline gives CDR1 SGHDN, CDR2 FVKESK. This CDR3 has 12 residues. CDR3 coding DNA: TGTGCCAGCAGCAATTTTAATGAAAAACTGTTTTTT. The encoded protein is CASSNFNEKLFF.

CDR3 in DNA: TGTGCCAGCAGCTTAGATCGGTTAGCGCAGTATTTT. This encodes CASSLDRLAQYF. The rearrangement uses TRBV7-2 and TRBJ2-3; no definite D call. Trimming pared 1 base from V and 10 bases from J, leaving 9 bases between. CDR3 length equals 12 residues. CDR1 and CDR2 (germline): SGHTA, FQGNSA.

CDR3 protein: CASSSQGIHEQYF. CDR3 sequence (DNA): TGTGCCAGCAGTTCGCAGGGGATACACGAGCAGTACTTC. The chain joins TRBV6-5 to TRBJ2-7; D is perhaps TRBD1 (6 bases). The CDR3 is 13 amino acids. With 4 bases removed from V and 5 bases from J, the gap between germline ends came to 12 bases. Germline V CDR1 and CDR2: MNHEY, SVGAGI.

V gene TRBV6-1 combines with J gene TRBJ2-3; D tentatively reads TRBD1 or TRBD2 (5 bases each). CDR3 length: 13 amino acids. Trimming pared 10 bases from V and 5 bases from J, leaving 16 bases between. Germline CDR1 is MNHNS and CDR2 is SASEGT. The CDR3 spells CATLAFGGDTQYF. The CDR3 DNA follows: TGTGCCACCTTAGCGTTTGGGGGAGATACGCAGTATTTT.

This clone was seen a few times. J is TRBJ2-5 and V is TRBV27, with D perhaps being TRBD1 or TRBD2 (6 bases each). The CDR3 totals 22 residues. Trimming took off 2 bases at V and 3 bases at J, with 34 bases between the two ends. Germline lookup yields CDR1 MNHEY and CDR2 SMNVEV (reference sequence). CDR3 DNA: TGTGCCAGCAGTTTAACCCCCCCTCAGGGGACGGTCGCACTAGCACGGGAAGAGACCCAGTACTTC. Translation gives CASSLTPPQGTVALAREETQYF.